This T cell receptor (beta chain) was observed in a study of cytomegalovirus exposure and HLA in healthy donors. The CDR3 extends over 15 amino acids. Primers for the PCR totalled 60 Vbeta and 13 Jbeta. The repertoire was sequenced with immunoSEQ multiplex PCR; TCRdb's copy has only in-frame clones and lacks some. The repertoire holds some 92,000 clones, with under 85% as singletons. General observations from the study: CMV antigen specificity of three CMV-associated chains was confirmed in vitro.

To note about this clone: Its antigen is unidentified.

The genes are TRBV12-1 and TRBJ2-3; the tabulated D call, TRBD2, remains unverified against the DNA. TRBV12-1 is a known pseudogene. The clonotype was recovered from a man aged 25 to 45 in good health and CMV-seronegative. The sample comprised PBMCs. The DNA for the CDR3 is TGTGCCAGCATCCCGGGACTCCTAAGCACAGATACGCAGTATTTT. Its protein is CASIPGLLSTDTQYF.